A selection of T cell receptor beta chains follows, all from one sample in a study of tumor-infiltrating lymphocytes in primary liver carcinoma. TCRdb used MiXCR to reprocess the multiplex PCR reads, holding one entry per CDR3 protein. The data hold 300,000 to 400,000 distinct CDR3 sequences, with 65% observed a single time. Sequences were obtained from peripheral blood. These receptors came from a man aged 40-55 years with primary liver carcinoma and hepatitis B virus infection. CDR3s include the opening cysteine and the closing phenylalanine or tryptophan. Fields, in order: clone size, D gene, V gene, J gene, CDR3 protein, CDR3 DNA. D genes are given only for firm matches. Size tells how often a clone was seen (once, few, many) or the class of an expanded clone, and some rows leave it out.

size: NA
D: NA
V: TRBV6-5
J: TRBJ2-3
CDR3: CASSERGGTDSQYF
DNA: TGTGCCAGCAGTGAACGGGGGGGGACAGATTCGCAGTATTTT

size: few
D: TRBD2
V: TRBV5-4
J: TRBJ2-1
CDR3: CASSLWEGMSSYNEQFF
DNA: TGTGCCAGCAGCTTGTGGGAGGGGATGAGCTCCTACAATGAGCAGTTCTTC

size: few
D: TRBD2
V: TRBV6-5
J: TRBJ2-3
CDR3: CATSDSGRVDTQYF
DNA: TGTGCCACCTCGGACAGCGGGAGGGTAGATACGCAGTATTTT

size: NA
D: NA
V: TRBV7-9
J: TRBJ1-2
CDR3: CASSLVGGRGYTF
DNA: TGTGCCAGCAGCTTAGTGGGGGGACGCGGCTACACCTTC

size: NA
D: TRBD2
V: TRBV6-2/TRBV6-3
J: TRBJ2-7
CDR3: CVSSTPTSGGYEQYF
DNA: TGTGTCAGCAGTACTCCGACTAGCGGAGGGTACGAGCAGTACTTC

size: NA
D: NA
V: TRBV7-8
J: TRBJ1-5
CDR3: CASSQSTVYNQPQHF
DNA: TGTGCCAGCAGTCAGTCGACAGTGTACAATCAGCCCCAGCATTTT

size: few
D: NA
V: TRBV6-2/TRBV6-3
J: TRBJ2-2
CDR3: CASHRTGELFF
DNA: TGTGCCAGCCACCGCACCGGGGAGCTGTTTTTT

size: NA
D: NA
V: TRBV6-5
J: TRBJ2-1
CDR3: CANTPGLVGASYNEQFF
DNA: TGTGCCAACACCCCCGGGCTAGTGGGAGCCTCCTACAATGAGCAGTTCTTC

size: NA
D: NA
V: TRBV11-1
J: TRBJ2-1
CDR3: CAISDSSSSYNEQFF
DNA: TGTGCCATTAGCGACTCTAGCTCATCATACAATGAGCAGTTCTTC

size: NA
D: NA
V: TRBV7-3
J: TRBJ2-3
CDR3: CASSFIGGTLGTDTQYF
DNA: TGTGCCAGCAGCTTTATAGGAGGGACCCTTGGCACAGATACGCAGTATTTT

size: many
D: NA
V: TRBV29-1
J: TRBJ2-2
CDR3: CSVQGGRVTGELFF
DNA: TGCAGCGTTCAAGGAGGGCGGGTAACCGGGGAGCTGTTTTTT

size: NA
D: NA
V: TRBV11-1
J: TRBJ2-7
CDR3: CASGLSLARTYEQYF
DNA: TGTGCCAGCGGCTTATCTTTAGCTCGTACATACGAGCAGTACTTC

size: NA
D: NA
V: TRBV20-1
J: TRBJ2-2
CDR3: CSAEGKDTGELFF
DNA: TGCAGTGCCGAAGGCAAGGACACCGGGGAGCTGTTTTTT

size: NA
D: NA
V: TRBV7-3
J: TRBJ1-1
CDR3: CASSLTSGSNTEAFF
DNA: TGTGCCAGCAGCTTGACCTCAGGGTCGAACACTGAAGCTTTCTTT

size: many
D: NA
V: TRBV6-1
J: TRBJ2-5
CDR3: CASSGGQLEGETQYF
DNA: TGTGCCAGCAGTGGGGGACAGCTGGAGGGAGAGACCCAGTACTTC

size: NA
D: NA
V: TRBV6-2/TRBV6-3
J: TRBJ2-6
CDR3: CASKGRFPSGASVLTF
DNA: TGTGCCAGCAAGGGCAGGTTTCCATCAGGGGCCAGCGTCCTGACTTTC

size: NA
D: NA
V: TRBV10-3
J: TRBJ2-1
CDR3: CAITESRDIYNEQFF
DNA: TGTGCCATCACTGAGTCTCGGGACATATACAATGAGCAGTTCTTC

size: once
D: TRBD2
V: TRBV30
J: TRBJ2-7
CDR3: CACSDSGSEQYF
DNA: TGTGCCTGTAGTGATAGCGGGAGCGAGCAGTACTTC

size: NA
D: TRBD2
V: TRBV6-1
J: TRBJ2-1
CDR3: CTSSTLTSGRSHEQFF
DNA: TGTACCAGCAGTACCTTGACTAGCGGGAGGAGCCATGAGCAGTTCTTC

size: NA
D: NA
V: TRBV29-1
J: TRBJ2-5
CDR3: CRVEPAQTQNF
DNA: TGCCGCGTTGAGCCAGCCCAGACCCAGAACTTC

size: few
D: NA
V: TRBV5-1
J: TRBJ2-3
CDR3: CAGNLRGASTDTQYF
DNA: TGCGCCGGCAACCTACGGGGGGCGAGCACAGATACGCAGTATTTT

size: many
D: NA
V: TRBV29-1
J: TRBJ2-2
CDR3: CSVVGGRNTGELFF
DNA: TGCAGCGTTGTAGGAGGGCGGAACACCGGGGAGCTGTTTTTT

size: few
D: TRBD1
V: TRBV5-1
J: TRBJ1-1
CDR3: CASSLHPIQGLQVNTEAFF
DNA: TGCGCCAGCAGCTTGCACCCCATACAGGGGCTGCAGGTGAACACTGAAGCTTTCTTT

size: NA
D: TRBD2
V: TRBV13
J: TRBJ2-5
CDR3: CASSLMTSGHEETQYF
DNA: TGTGCCAGCAGCTTAATGACTAGCGGTCACGAAGAGACCCAGTACTTC

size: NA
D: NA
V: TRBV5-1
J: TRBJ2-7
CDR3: CASSLARVGGPYF
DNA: TGCGCCAGCAGCTTGGCCAGAGTCGGTGGGCCGTACTTC

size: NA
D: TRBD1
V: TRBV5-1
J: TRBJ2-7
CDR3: CASRKGQGSSYEQYF
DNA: TGCGCCAGCAGGAAGGGACAGGGGTCAAGCTACGAGCAGTACTTC

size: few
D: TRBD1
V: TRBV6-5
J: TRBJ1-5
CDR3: CASRTTGGDQPQHF
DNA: TGTGCCAGCAGAACTACAGGGGGGGATCAGCCCCAGCATTTT

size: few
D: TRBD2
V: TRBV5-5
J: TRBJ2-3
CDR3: CDSSLGAGGADTQYF
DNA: TGTGACAGTAGCTTGGGGGCGGGAGGTGCAGATACGCAGTATTTT

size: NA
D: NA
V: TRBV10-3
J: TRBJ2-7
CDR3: CATTDRDNGTYEQYF
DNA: TGTGCCACCACGGACCGGGACAACGGTACCTACGAGCAGTACTTC

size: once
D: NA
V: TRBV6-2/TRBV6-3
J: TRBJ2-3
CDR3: CASRNPLTADIDTQYF
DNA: TGTGCCAGCAGGAACCCCCTGACAGCGGATATAGATACGCAGTATTTT

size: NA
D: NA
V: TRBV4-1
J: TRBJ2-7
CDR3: CASSQVNRGGIEQYF
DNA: TGCGCCAGCAGCCAAGTCAACAGGGGGGGCATCGAGCAGTACTTC

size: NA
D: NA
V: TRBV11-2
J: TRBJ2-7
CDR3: CASSLRPSELSSHDQYF
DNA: TGTGCCAGCAGCTTAAGGCCTAGCGAGTTATCGAGCCACGATCAGTACTTC

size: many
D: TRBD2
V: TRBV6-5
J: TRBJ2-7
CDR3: CASRGLAGQYEQYF
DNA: TGTGCCAGCAGGGGACTAGCGGGACAATACGAGCAGTACTTC

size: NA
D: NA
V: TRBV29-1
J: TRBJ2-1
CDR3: CSCTTAYNEQFF
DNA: TGCAGCTGTACGACAGCCTACAATGAGCAATTCTTC